One and the same sample provided the 10 T cell receptor beta chains below, sequenced in a study of Ad26.COV2.S vaccination and SARS-CoV-2 variants (dated by TCRdb to about 2021). Library prep was done by the immunoSEQ multiplex PCR assay. Entries here come from immuneACCESS through TCRdb and include only in-frame sequences with V and J called. Some clones fail to appear in such tables; in the studies checked, an unresolved V gene covers under half of the shortfall, and the cause of the remainder is unknown. The sample table lists around 300,000 clones, 75% to 90% of them with a count of one. The ten largest clones represent around 11% of the sample. Explained via the paper, the treatment or condition label denotes: around 19 received Ad26.COV2.S at low or high dose, single or two shots; about 5 received placebo; per-sample allocation not given. For vaccine and placebo recipients, repertoires were sequenced using samples collected on day 63 after the first injection.

Sequencing was performed on peripheral blood, taken in a trial of Ad26.COV2.S vaccine versus placebo. The receptors come from a person aged 18-65 years who received the Ad26.COV2.S COVID-19 vaccine or a placebo.

This rearrangement joins TRBV11-2 to TRBJ1-1; 7 bases are shared with TRBD1. Germline trimming cut 2 bases from V and 4 bases from J; bases unmatched to any gene: 7. Germline V CDR1 and CDR2: SGHAT, FQNNGV. The CDR3 sequence is 15 residues long. The CDR3, as DNA: TGTGCCAGCAGCTTAAGGGGGCAGTTTGGCACTGAAGCTTTCTTT. Amino acid sequence: CASSLRGQFGTEAFF.

This clone appeared once. The chain has TRBV4-2 and TRBJ2-1; the match to TRBD2 covers 13 bases. Germline loops: CDR1 LGHNA, CDR2 YNFKEQ. This CDR3 spans 19 amino acids. Trimming took 0 bases from V and 7 from J; bases not matched to a gene: 12. The CDR3 is CASSQDGLAGVGSTNEQFF. CDR3 DNA sequence: TGTGCCAGCAGCCAAGATGGACTAGCGGGAGTTGGGTCCACGAATGAGCAGTTCTTC.

The chain is built from TRBV7-2 and TRBJ2-7; the match to TRBD1 covers 9 bases. The CDR3 is 14 residues long. Trimming at V came to 3 bases and at J to 4 bases, leaving 4 bases not matched to a gene. Germline assignment: CDR1 SGHTA and CDR2 FQGNSA. CDR3 residues: CASSFDRGTYEQYF. The CDR3 nucleotides read TGTGCCAGCAGCTTTGACAGGGGGACTTACGAGCAGTACTTC.

The rearrangement joins TRBV7-2 to TRBJ1-2; D unclear. The germline V gene encodes CDR1 SGHTA and CDR2 FQGNSA. V dropped 5 bases and J dropped 0 bases, with 10 bases sitting between them. This CDR3 spans 14 amino acids. The CDR3 nucleotides read TGTGCCAGCAGCCCGTCCGGGACTAACTATGGCTACACCTTC. Translation: CASSPSGTNYGYTF. The full variable domain, with the rest looked up from reference TRBV7-2 and TRBJ1-2, is GAGVSQSPSNKVTEKGKDVELRCDPISGHTALYWYRQSLGQGLEFLIYFQGNSAPDKSGLPSDRFSAERTGGSVSTLTIQRTQQEDSAVYLCASSPSGTNYGYTFGSGTRLTVV.

This chain links TRBV4-3 with TRBJ2-1; 11 bases line up with TRBD2. The CDR3 has 15 residues. CDR1 is LGHNA, CDR2 YSLEER, per germline. Losses at the gene ends were 0 bases for V and 6 bases for J; bases not matched to a gene: 1. The CDR3 sequence: CASSQDSGRGNEQFF. DNA for the CDR3: TGCGCCAGCAGCCAAGATAGCGGGAGGGGCAATGAGCAGTTCTTC.

CDR3 DNA sequence: TGTGCCAGCAGCACGACTAGCGGGGGGAACTACAATGAGCAGTTCTTC. As protein: CASSTTSGGNYNEQFF. The gene calls are TRBV7-3 and TRBJ2-1; 13 positions agree with TRBD2. Per germline, CDR1 SGHTA and CDR2 FQGTGA. The CDR3 totals 16 residues. Unmatched junction bases numbered 4, after V lost 5 bases and J lost 3 bases.

The V and J genes are TRBV5-5 and TRBJ2-3, with 9 bases that match TRBD1. The CDR3 extends over 16 amino acids. The J segment lost 1 base and the V segment lost 3 bases, leaving 6 bases of the junction unmatched. The V gene's germline CDR1 is SGHKS and CDR2 YYEKEE (reference sequence). The CDR3 nucleotides are TGTGCCAGCAGCTCCAGACAGGGGGTCGGCACAGATACGCAGTATTTT. Residues: CASSSRQGVGTDTQYF.

CDR3 sequence: CASSLAERRSTDTQYF. As DNA, the CDR3 is TGTGCCAGCAGCTTGGCCGAGCGGAGAAGCACAGATACGCAGTATTTT. The chain couples TRBV5-4 to TRBJ2-3, with D possibly being TRBD2 (5 bases). V shed 0 bases and J shed 0 bases, with 11 bases lying between them. In germline, CDR1 is SGHNT, CDR2 YYREEE (reference sequence). The CDR3 extends over 16 amino acids.

J is TRBJ2-3 and V is TRBV30; 14 bases fit TRBD2. Germline values: CDR1 GTSNPN, CDR2 SVGIG (reference sequence). The CDR3 loop spans 16 amino acids. J gave up 4 bases and V 3 bases, and 6 bases lay outside the gene matches. The CDR3 sequence: CAWSQGTSGSSDTQYF. The CDR3 bases are TGTGCCTGGAGCCAAGGGACTAGCGGGAGCTCAGATACGCAGTATTTT.

This chain joins TRBV7-2 and TRBJ2-3, with 7 bases identical to TRBD2. CDR3 length equals 14 residues. Germline CDR1 reads SGHTA; CDR2 reads FQGNSA. V gave up 6 bases and J gave up 4 bases; unmatched junction bases: 7. The CDR3 DNA reads as TGTGCCAGCAGATGGGGGGGAGTCGCAGATACGCAGTATTTT. Encoded protein: CASRWGGVADTQYF. The full variable domain, in which reference TRBV7-2 and TRBJ2-3 provide the parts outside the CDR3, is GAGVSQSPSNKVTEKGKDVELRCDPISGHTALYWYRQSLGQGLEFLIYFQGNSAPDKSGLPSDRFSAERTGGSVSTLTIQRTQQEDSAVYLCASRWGGVADTQYFGPGTRLTVL.